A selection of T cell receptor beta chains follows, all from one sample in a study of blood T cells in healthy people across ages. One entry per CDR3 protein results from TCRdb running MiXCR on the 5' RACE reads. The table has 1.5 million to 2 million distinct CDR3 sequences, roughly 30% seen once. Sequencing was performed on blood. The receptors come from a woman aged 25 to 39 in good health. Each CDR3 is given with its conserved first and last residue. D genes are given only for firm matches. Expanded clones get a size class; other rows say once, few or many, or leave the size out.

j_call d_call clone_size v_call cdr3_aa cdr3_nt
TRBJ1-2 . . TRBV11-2 CASSPGEGGGYTF TGTGCCAGCAGCCCTGGAGAGGGAGGTGGCTACACCTTC
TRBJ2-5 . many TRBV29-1 CSARGRGYQVTQYF TGCAGCGCCAGGGGAAGGGGCTACCAAGTGACCCAGTACTTC
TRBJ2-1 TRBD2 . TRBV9 CASSVYSGRAGNEQFF TGCGCCAGCAGCGTATACAGCGGGAGGGCGGGAAATGAGCAGTTCTTC
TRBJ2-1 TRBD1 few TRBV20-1 CSARDRGGSYNEQFF TGCAGTGCTAGGGACAGGGGAGGATCCTACAATGAGCAGTTCTTC
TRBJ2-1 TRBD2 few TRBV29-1 CSAQTSGGARGEQFF TGCAGCGCCCAAACTAGCGGGGGAGCCCGGGGTGAGCAGTTCTTC
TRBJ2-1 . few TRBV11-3 CASSPARGSSVNEQFF TGTGCCAGCAGCCCAGCACGGGGTAGCAGTGTGAATGAGCAGTTCTTC
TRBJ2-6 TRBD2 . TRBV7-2 CASSSGRGDSGANVLTF TGTGCCAGCAGCTCTGGACGGGGGGACTCTGGGGCCAACGTCCTGACTTTC
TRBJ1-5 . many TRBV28 CASSELNQPQHF TGTGCCAGCAGTGAGCTAAATCAGCCCCAGCATTTT
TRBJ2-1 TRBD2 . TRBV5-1 CASAGTSGNHEQFF TGCGCCAGCGCCGGGACTAGCGGGAATCATGAGCAGTTCTTC
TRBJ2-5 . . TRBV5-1 CASSTASGVGETQYF TGCGCCAGCAGCACGGCGTCCGGGGTTGGGGAGACCCAGTACTTC
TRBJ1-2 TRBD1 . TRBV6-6 CASSYPGTGAYGYTF TGTGCCAGCAGTTACCCCGGGACAGGGGCCTATGGCTACACCTTC
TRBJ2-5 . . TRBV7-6 CASSLSGSGAQETQYF TGTGCCAGCAGCTTGTCGGGGTCCGGAGCTCAAGAGACCCAGTACTTC
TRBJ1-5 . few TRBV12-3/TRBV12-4 CASSLYSGSNQPQHF TGTGCCAGCAGTTTATATAGCGGCAGCAATCAGCCCCAGCATTTT
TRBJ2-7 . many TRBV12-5 CASGLPNYEQYF TGTGCTAGTGGTTTGCCCAACTACGAGCAGTACTTC
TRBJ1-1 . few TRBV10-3 CAIAADQNTEAFF TGTGCCATCGCAGCGGATCAGAACACTGAAGCTTTCTTT
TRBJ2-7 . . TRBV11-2 CASGKKTNSYEQYF TGTGCCAGCGGGAAGAAGACAAACTCCTACGAGCAGTACTTC
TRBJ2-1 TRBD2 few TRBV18 CASSHTPGLAAYNEQFF TGTGCCAGCTCGCACACCCCGGGACTAGCGGCATACAATGAGCAGTTCTTC
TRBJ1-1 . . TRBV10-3 CAISGNTEAFF TGTGCCATCAGTGGGAACACTGAAGCTTTCTTT
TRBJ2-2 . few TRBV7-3 CASPPGHRNTGELFF TGTGCCAGTCCTCCGGGACATAGGAACACCGGGGAGCTGTTTTTT
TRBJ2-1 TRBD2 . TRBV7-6 CASSFGGSWGNEQFF TGTGCCAGCAGCTTCGGCGGGAGTTGGGGCAATGAGCAGTTCTTC
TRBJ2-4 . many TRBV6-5 CASSYSVQLAKNIQYF TGTGCCAGCAGTTACTCGGTTCAACTAGCCAAAAACATTCAGTACTTC
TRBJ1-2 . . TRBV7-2 CASSPATDREGYTF TGTGCCAGCAGCCCCGCCACCGACCGAGAAGGCTACACCTTC
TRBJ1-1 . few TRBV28 CASSPDSEGPNTEAFF TGTGCCAGCAGTCCCGATAGTGAGGGCCCTAACACTGAAGCTTTCTTT
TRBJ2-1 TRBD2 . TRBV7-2 CASSSKAGGQWEQFF TGTGCCAGCAGCTCCAAGGCGGGGGGGCAGTGGGAGCAGTTCTTC
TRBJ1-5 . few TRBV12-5 CASALGGSQSQHF TGTGCTAGTGCTTTGGGGGGGTCCCAGTCCCAGCATTTT
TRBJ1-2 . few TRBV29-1 CSLIQGRGYTF TGCAGCCTAATACAGGGTCGCGGCTACACCTTC
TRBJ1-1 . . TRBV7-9 CASSPGGVGNRAFF TGTGCCAGCAGCCCAGGTGGAGTTGGGAATCGAGCTTTCTTT
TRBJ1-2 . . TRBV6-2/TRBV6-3 CASSIPLEVYGYTF TGTGCCAGCAGTATTCCTCTCGAGGTCTATGGCTACACCTTC
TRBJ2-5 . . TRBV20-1 CSADAQLSKETQYF TGCAGTGCAGACGCGCAGCTGAGCAAAGAGACCCAGTACTTC
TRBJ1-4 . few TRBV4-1 CASSRGGPRPNEKLFF TGCGCCAGCAGCCGGGGGGGCCCCAGACCCAATGAAAAACTGTTTTTT
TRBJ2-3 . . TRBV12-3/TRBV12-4 CASRVWGVEDTQYF TGTGCCAGCAGGGTATGGGGGGTTGAAGATACGCAGTATTTT
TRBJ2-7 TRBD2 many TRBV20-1 CSARGNSGNPNEQYF TGCAGTGCTAGAGGGAATAGCGGGAACCCCAACGAGCAGTACTTC
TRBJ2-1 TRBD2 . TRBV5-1 CASSLLKTSGGYNEQFF TGCGCCAGCAGCTTACTAAAGACTAGCGGGGGGTACAATGAGCAGTTCTTC
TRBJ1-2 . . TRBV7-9 CASSINAGLGYTF TGTGCCAGCAGCATCAACGCCGGGCTCGGCTACACCTTC
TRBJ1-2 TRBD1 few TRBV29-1 CGVDVGQLNYGYTF TGCGGCGTTGACGTGGGACAGTTGAACTATGGCTACACCTTC
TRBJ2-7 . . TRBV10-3 CAISERLKSYEQYF TGTGCCATCAGTGAAAGACTTAAATCCTACGAGCAGTACTTC
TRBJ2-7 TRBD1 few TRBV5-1 CASSVPGQGLNEQYF TGCGCCAGCAGCGTTCCGGGACAGGGGCTTAACGAGCAGTACTTC
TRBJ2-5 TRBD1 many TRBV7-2 CASSLGGQQETQYF TGTGCCAGCAGCTTAGGGGGACAGCAAGAGACCCAGTACTTC
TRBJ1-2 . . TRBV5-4 CASSLGQFNYGYTF TGTGCCAGCAGCTTGGGGCAGTTTAACTATGGCTACACCTTC
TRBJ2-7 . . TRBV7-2 CASSLGVSSCEQYF TGTGCCAGCAGCTTAGGAGTCAGCTCCTGCGAGCAGTACTTC
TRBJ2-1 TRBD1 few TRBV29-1 CSVERAEGQGKDNEQFF TGCAGCGTTGAAAGGGCCGAGGGACAGGGGAAGGACAATGAGCAGTTCTTC
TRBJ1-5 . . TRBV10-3 CAIKPTGQGPQHF TGTGCCATCAAACCCACCGGGCAGGGGCCCCAGCATTTT
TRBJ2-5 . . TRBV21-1 CASSPRGGQGEETQYF TGTGCCAGCAGCCCTAGGGGAGGACAGGGGGAGGAGACCCAGTACTTC
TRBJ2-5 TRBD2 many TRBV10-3 CAISESSGRGQETQYF TGTGCCATCAGTGAGTCTAGCGGGAGAGGGCAAGAGACCCAGTACTTC
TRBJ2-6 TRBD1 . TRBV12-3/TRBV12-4 CASTRQGPISGANALTF TGTGCCAGCACCCGACAGGGCCCTATCTCTGGGGCCAACGCCCTGACTTTC
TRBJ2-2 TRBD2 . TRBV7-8 CASSPSSGRDTGELFF TGTGCCAGCAGCCCCTCGAGCGGGAGAGACACCGGGGAGCTGTTTTTT
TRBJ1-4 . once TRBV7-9 CASTRDTNEKPFF TGTGCCAGCACCCGGGATACTAATGAAAAACCGTTTTTT
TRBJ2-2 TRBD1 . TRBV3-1 CASSPGQGGNTGELFF TGTGCCAGCAGCCCCGGACAGGGGGGTAACACCGGGGAGCTGTTTTTT
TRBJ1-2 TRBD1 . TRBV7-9 CASRVTGQGYGYTF TGTGCCAGCAGGGTTACGGGACAGGGATATGGCTACACCTTC
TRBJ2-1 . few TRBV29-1 CSVAGAGSYNEQFF TGCAGCGTTGCCGGGGCTGGATCCTACAATGAGCAGTTCTTC
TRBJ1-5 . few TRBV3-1 CASSQDVGVYWPQHF TGTGCCAGCAGCCAAGATGTCGGGGTTTATTGGCCCCAGCATTTT
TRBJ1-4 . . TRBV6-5 CASSRDPLGEKLFF TGTGCCAGCAGTCGGGACCCCTTAGGGGAAAAACTGTTTTTT
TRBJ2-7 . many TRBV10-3 CAIRGESSYEQYF TGTGCCATAAGGGGGGAGTCCTCCTACGAGCAGTACTTC